A single TCR beta chain is shown here with its context. The record originates from a study of shared clonotypes between healthy human individuals. The protocol was immunoSEQ multiplex PCR, while the TCRdb copy is restricted to in-frame clones and leaves out a portion. The sample shows approximately 640,000 clones, 90% of them seen only once. The germline V gene encodes CDR1 MNHEY and CDR2 SVGAGI. Trimming left V 2 bases short and J 4 bases short, with 14 bases between. The CDR3 has 15 amino acids. The sample was memory CD8+ T cells from PBMCs. Sample subset: CD45RO+ cells pooled with CCR7-negative TemRA cells. V gene TRBV6-5 combines with J gene TRBJ1-2; D remains unclear. The source is a man in his late teens or twenties in good health. Some clones in this sample may be carry-over from other donors' samples. The CDR3 DNA follows: TGTGCCAGCAGTTACAACCCGGCAGCCATCTATGGCTACACCTTC. Protein sequence: CASSYNPAAIYGYTF.